The 32 T cell receptor beta chains given below trace back to one sample, sequenced in a study of blood T cell repertoires in COVID-19. Assay used: immunoSEQ multiplex PCR; TCRdb lists only in-frame clones, some missing. The sample shows approximately 320,000 clones, around nine tenths of them seen only once. What was sequenced was PBMCs or T cells enriched from blood (not recorded which). These receptors were obtained from a man aged 55 to 70 who had recovered from COVID-19.

This sequence joins TRBV5-1 and TRBJ2-7; D gene unclear. CDR1 SGHRS and CDR2 YFSETQ come from the germline V gene. Trimming pared 0 bases from V and 4 bases from J, leaving 17 bases between. This CDR3 contains 16 residues. As DNA, the CDR3 is TGCGCCAGCAGCTTGGAACCCTCCTCGTCGCGATACGAGCAGTACTTC. It codes for CASSLEPSSSRYEQYF.

This clone has only one observation. V is TRBV4-2 and J is TRBJ1-6; 7 bases are a match to TRBD1. The CDR3 extends over 14 amino acids. With 0 bases clipped from V and 7 bases from J, the junction kept 0 bases outside the gene matches. CDR1 and CDR2 from the germline V gene are LGHNA and YNFKEQ. The CDR3 nucleotides are TGTGCCAGCAGCCAAGAGACAGGGAATTCACCCCTCCACTTT. This codes for CASSQETGNSPLHF.

The J gene is TRBJ1-1, the V gene TRBV18; no firm D call. CDR1 and CDR2 (germline): KGHSH, LQKENI. CDR3 length equals 14 residues. Trimming took off 4 bases at V and 2 bases at J, with 11 bases between the two ends. For the CDR3, the DNA is TGTGCCAGCTCACGAGGGCAAGGAAACACTGAAGCTTTCTTT. Translated, it gives CASSRGQGNTEAFF.

The chain links TRBV5-1 to TRBJ1-5; D call uncertain. Trimming stripped 0 bases from V and 4 bases from J, with 14 bases between. CDR3 size: 16 residues. Per germline, CDR1 SGHRS and CDR2 YFSETQ. CDR3 bases: TGCGCCAGCAGCTTGGGGGTCGGAGGACTAAATCAGCCCCAGCATTTT. This sequence encodes CASSLGVGGLNQPQHF.

The chain employs TRBV5-1 and TRBJ2-1; D unclear. Looked up from germline, CDR1 is SGHRS and CDR2 is YFSETQ. The V end was cut by 2 bases, the J end by 0 bases, with 9 bases between. The CDR3 loop spans 15 amino acids. The chain's CDR3 is CASSLRRSSYNEQFF. DNA of the CDR3: TGCGCCAGCAGCTTACGCAGAAGCTCCTACAATGAGCAGTTCTTC.

This clone was seen only a few times. The V gene is TRBV15, the J gene TRBJ1-3; D is undetermined. This CDR3 has 14 residues. Trimming removed 1 base at V and 6 bases at J, with 10 bases between. CDR1 and CDR2 from the germline V gene are LNHNV and YYDKDF (reference sequence). The CDR3 DNA follows: TGTGCCACCAGCAGAGTGGGAGGGATAAACACCATATATTTT. Translated: CATSRVGGINTIYF.

The chain has TRBV19 and TRBJ1-1; TRBD1 agrees at 9 bases. Germline V gene lookup returns CDR1 LNHDA and CDR2 SQIVND (reference sequence). The CDR3 runs to 15 residues. V shed 1 base and J 4 bases; nucleotides not matched to a gene: 4. The CDR3 region is CASSIAGQGATEAFF. CDR3 DNA sequence: TGTGCCAGTAGTATAGCGGGACAGGGCGCCACTGAAGCTTTCTTT.

The chain is built from TRBV19 and TRBJ2-6; 9 bases line up with TRBD1. Germline V gene lookup returns CDR1 LNHDA and CDR2 SQIVND (reference sequence). Trimming removed 5 bases from V and 4 bases from J; junction bases left unmatched: 3. The CDR3 covers 15 residues. DNA for the CDR3: TGTGCCAGTAGTGGACAGGGGTACGGGGCCAACGTCCTGACTTTC. Amino acid sequence: CASSGQGYGANVLTF.

The chain joins TRBV12-5 to TRBJ1-1; 7 bases are a match to TRBD1. This CDR3 is built from 16 residues. J gave up 4 bases and V 5 bases, and 13 bases lay outside the gene matches. CDR1 and CDR2 (germline): LGHNT, FRNRAP. In nucleotides, the CDR3 is TGTGCTAGTGGTCCCATCTCGAGGGGGCAAGGCACTGAAGCTTTCTTT. Its translation is CASGPISRGQGTEAFF. The full variable domain, with the rest looked up from reference TRBV12-5 and TRBJ1-1, is DARVTQTPRHKVTEMGQEVTMRCQPILGHNTVFWYRQTMMQGLELLAYFRNRAPLDDSGMPKDRFSAEMPDATLATLKIQPSEPRDSAVYFCASGPISRGQGTEAFFGQGTRLTVV.

A note on this clone: At one end, the junction sequence differs from germline, possibly due to a read error. V is TRBV2 and J is TRBJ2-7, with D possibly being TRBD2 (6 bases). This CDR3 spans 10 amino acids. Germline V gene lookup returns CDR1 SNHLY and CDR2 FYNNEI. CDR3 amino acids: CASSDPGGSF. The CDR3 coding sequence is TGTGCCAGCAGTGATCCTGGGGGGTCCTTC.

This clone has just one count. V gene TRBV10-3 combines with J gene TRBJ2-3; D may be TRBD1 (6 bases). The germline V gene has CDR1 ENHRY and CDR2 SYGVKD. V was clipped by 2 bases and J by 4 bases, with 10 bases between them. CDR3 length equals 14 residues. The CDR3 DNA reads as TGTGCCATCAGTGAGACAGGGTCCGCAGATACGCAGTATTTT. This codes for CAISETGSADTQYF.

This chain links TRBV6-5 with TRBJ2-3; the match to TRBD2 covers 12 bases. This CDR3 comprises 14 residues. V shed 0 bases and J 14 bases; nucleotides not matched to a gene: 6. CDR1 MNHEY and CDR2 SVGAGI come from the germline V gene. CDR3 protein: CASSYSTSGRPMYF. The CDR3 DNA reads as TGTGCCAGCAGTTACTCGACTAGCGGGAGACCCATGTATTTT.

The V and J genes are TRBV7-4 and TRBJ1-4; TRBD1 matches at 7 bases. Germline V gene lookup returns CDR1 SGHVT and CDR2 SQSDAQ. The CDR3 totals 16 residues. The junction had 7 bases not matched to a gene; V was cut back by 2 bases and J by 4 bases. This chain's CDR3 is CASSLKRGTDNEKLFF. The CDR3 bases are TGTGCCAGCAGCTTAAAAAGAGGGACAGATAATGAAAAACTGTTTTTT.

The gene calls are TRBV6-6 and TRBJ2-5; 7 bases match TRBD2. V shed 5 bases and J 3 bases; nucleotides not matched to a gene: 21. Looked up from germline, CDR1 is MNHNY and CDR2 is SVGAGI (reference sequence). The length of the CDR3 is 19 residues. The CDR3 DNA follows: TGTGCCAGCAGTCTCCAACAACCCAGCTATCTAGCGGCCGAAGAGACCCAGTACTTC. Its translation: CASSLQQPSYLAAEETQYF.

The chain links TRBV27 to TRBJ1-1, with TRBD1 as a possible D gene (6 bases). V gave up 5 bases and J gave up 0 bases, with 16 bases separating them. From germline, CDR1 is MNHEY and CDR2 SMNVEV (reference sequence). This CDR3 spans 16 amino acids. CDR3 nucleotide sequence: TGTGCCAGCAGTCTACAGGGTCCCCTGATGAACACTGAAGCTTTCTTT. It codes for CASSLQGPLMNTEAFF.

The chain uses TRBV3-1 (or the pseudogene TRBV3-2) and TRBJ1-4; possible D gene TRBD1, 5 bases. The CDR3 is made up of 15 amino acids. V shed 0 bases and J shed 8 bases, with 13 bases lying between them. The germline V gene encodes CDR1 LGHDT and CDR2 YNNKEL (reference sequence). CDR3 in DNA: TGTGCCAGCAGCCAAGAATGGTTCAGGGCGGAAAAACTGTTTTTT. Translation gives CASSQEWFRAEKLFF.

V and J are TRBV15 and TRBJ2-7; possibly TRBD2 for D (5 bases). V lost 0 bases and J lost 3, with 15 bases in between. The V gene's germline CDR1 is LNHNV and CDR2 YYDKDF (reference sequence). This CDR3 has 16 amino acids. CDR3 nucleotides: TGTGCCACCAGCAGAGATCATTCCGGAGGTTTCTACGAGCAGTACTTC. Translation: CATSRDHSGGFYEQYF.

The gene calls are TRBV4-3 and TRBJ1-2; weak D call: TRBD1 (5 bases). Trimming shortened V by 1 base and J by 8 bases, and 11 bases separated the two germline ends. This CDR3 comprises 13 residues. Germline values: CDR1 LGHNA, CDR2 YSLEER. In DNA, the CDR3 is TGCGCCAGCAGCCAAGTCCCATCAGGGGGCTACACCTTC. As protein: CASSQVPSGGYTF.

The V call is TRBV4-1, the J call TRBJ2-1, with D possibly matching TRBD2 (6 bases). The CDR3 runs 16 residues. The V and J ends lost 0 bases and 0 bases respectively, with 9 bases between them. Germline V CDR1 and CDR2: MGHRA, YSYEKL. CDR3 in amino acids: CASSQEGSGSYNEQFF. Here the CDR3 DNA reads TGCGCCAGCAGCCAAGAAGGTAGCGGCTCCTACAATGAGCAGTTCTTC.

CDR3 in DNA: TGTGCCATCAGTGGGGGGACTGCGGGGCCGGTCGTGACCCAGTACTTC. Protein: CAISGGTAGPVVTQYF. The V gene is TRBV10-3, the J gene TRBJ2-5; D is possibly TRBD2 (6 bases). From germline, CDR1 is ENHRY and CDR2 SYGVKD. The CDR3 extends over 16 amino acids. Trimming pared 4 bases from V and 7 bases from J, leaving 22 bases between.

J is TRBJ2-1 and V is TRBV5-1, with 7 positions matching TRBD2. The J segment lost 8 bases and the V segment lost 5 bases, leaving 13 bases of the junction unmatched. The CDR3 runs to 15 residues. CDR1 is SGHRS and CDR2 is YFSETQ in the germline V gene. The CDR3 nucleotides read TGCGCCAGCAGATCGGTAGCGGGTCCTACGGATGAGCAGTTCTTC. Amino acid sequence: CASRSVAGPTDEQFF. The complete variable domain, with remaining parts taken from reference TRBV5-1 and TRBJ2-1, reads KAGVTQTPRYLIKTRGQQVTLSCSPISGHRSVSWYQQTPGQGLQFLFEYFSETQRNKGNFPGRFSGRQFSNSRSEMNVSTLELGDSALYLCASRSVAGPTDEQFFGPGTRLTVL.

This chain uses TRBV30 with TRBJ2-3; D gene ambiguous. The germline V gene has CDR1 GTSNPN and CDR2 SVGIG (reference sequence). V gave up 0 bases and J gave up 0 bases, with 10 bases separating them. The CDR3 runs 15 residues. The CDR3 nucleotides are TGTGCCTGGAGTGTATCGGTCTCTAGCACAGATACGCAGTATTTT. Its protein product is CAWSVSVSSTDTQYF.

The chain carries TRBV5-4 and TRBJ2-4; 7 bases map to TRBD1. This CDR3 comprises 14 residues. Per the germline V gene, CDR1 is SGHNT and CDR2 is YYREEE (reference sequence). Trimming removed 1 base from V and 8 bases from J; junction bases left unmatched: 6. Here the CDR3 reads CASSLYTGADIQYF. The DNA for the CDR3 is TGTGCCAGCAGCTTGTACACAGGGGCGGACATTCAGTACTTC.

The chain couples TRBV10-3 to TRBJ1-4; a possible D gene is TRBD1 (5 bases). CDR1 and CDR2 from the germline V gene are ENHRY and SYGVKD. The CDR3 is 13 residues long. Trimming stripped 4 bases from V and 7 bases from J, with 10 bases between. The CDR3 spells CAISGRRGEKLFF. The DNA for the CDR3 is TGTGCCATCAGTGGGAGAAGGGGTGAAAAACTGTTTTTT.

This chain links TRBV29-1 with TRBJ2-1; D gene unclear. The CDR3 is made up of 14 amino acids. CDR1 SQVTM and CDR2 ANQGSEA come from the germline V gene. V dropped 4 bases and J dropped 0 bases, with 10 bases sitting between them. CDR3 in amino acids: CSVVRSSSYNEQFF. Here the CDR3 DNA reads TGCAGCGTTGTTCGGTCGAGCTCCTACAATGAGCAGTTCTTC.

The chain links TRBV14 to TRBJ2-3, with 12 bases aligning to TRBD2. The CDR3 is 15 amino acids. Germline trimming cut 5 bases from V and 7 bases from J; bases unmatched to any gene: 7. The germline V gene has CDR1 SGHDN and CDR2 FVKESK. The CDR3 is CASSWLAGGPYTQYF. The CDR3 DNA reads TGTGCCAGCAGCTGGCTAGCGGGAGGGCCTTATACGCAGTATTTT.

This clone was counted a single time. The chain is built from TRBV2 and TRBJ2-4; 8 nucleotides agree with TRBD1. The CDR3 spans 16 residues. V dropped 5 bases and J dropped 0; count of bases not matched to a gene: 6. Germline values: CDR1 SNHLY, CDR2 FYNNEI. CDR3 protein: CASSLRTGLAKNIQYF. CDR3 nucleotides: TGTGCCAGCAGTCTGCGGACAGGGCTAGCCAAAAACATTCAGTACTTC.

The CDR3 region has the DNA TGTGCCAGCAGCCAAGGGACTCCGGGGACCCAGTACTTC. Translating gives CASSQGTPGTQYF. The V gene is TRBV3-1 (or the pseudogene TRBV3-2), the J gene TRBJ2-5, with a possible D match to TRBD2 (5 bases). CDR3 size: 13 residues. Germline V gene data show CDR1 as LGHDT and CDR2 as YNNKEL (reference sequence). The germline V and J ends were trimmed by 1 base and 7 bases, with 10 bases remaining between them.

The V gene is TRBV7-9, the J gene TRBJ2-7; the match to TRBD2 covers 11 bases. Trimming cost V 2 bases and J 5 bases; bases outside gene matches: 5. Germline V gene data show CDR1 as SEHNR and CDR2 as FQNEAQ (reference sequence). The CDR3 runs to 15 residues. The CDR3 DNA reads as TGTGCCAGCAGCTTAATACTAGCGGGAGTGCACGAGCAGTACTTC. It is translated as CASSLILAGVHEQYF.

The chain links TRBV20-1 to TRBJ1-2; D remains ambiguous. The germline V gene encodes CDR1 DFQATT and CDR2 SNEGSKA (reference sequence). Trimming removed 3 bases from V and 4 bases from J, with 12 bases in between. The CDR3 runs 13 residues. CDR3 loop: CSASPAEPYGYTF. The CDR3 DNA follows: TGCAGTGCTAGTCCCGCCGAGCCCTATGGCTACACCTTC.

This chain links TRBV19 with TRBJ2-1; 14 bases are a match to TRBD2. After removal of 1 base from V and 11 bases from J, the junction contained 10 bases not matched to a gene. Germline V gene lookup returns CDR1 LNHDA and CDR2 SQIVND (reference sequence). The CDR3 has 17 residues. CDR3 coding DNA: TGTGCCAGTAGTATAGCCCGGACTAGCGGGGGGAGTAAGAAGCAGTTCTTC. Translation gives CASSIARTSGGSKKQFF.

This chain links TRBV7-3 with TRBJ2-5, with a tentative D call TRBD2 (6 bases). CDR1 SGHTA and CDR2 FQGTGA come from the germline V gene. The CDR3 contains 13 residues. Trimming removed 4 bases from V and 3 bases from J, with 9 bases in between. The CDR3: CASSSWGEETQYF. CDR3 in DNA: TGTGCCAGCAGCTCCTGGGGGGAAGAGACCCAGTACTTC.